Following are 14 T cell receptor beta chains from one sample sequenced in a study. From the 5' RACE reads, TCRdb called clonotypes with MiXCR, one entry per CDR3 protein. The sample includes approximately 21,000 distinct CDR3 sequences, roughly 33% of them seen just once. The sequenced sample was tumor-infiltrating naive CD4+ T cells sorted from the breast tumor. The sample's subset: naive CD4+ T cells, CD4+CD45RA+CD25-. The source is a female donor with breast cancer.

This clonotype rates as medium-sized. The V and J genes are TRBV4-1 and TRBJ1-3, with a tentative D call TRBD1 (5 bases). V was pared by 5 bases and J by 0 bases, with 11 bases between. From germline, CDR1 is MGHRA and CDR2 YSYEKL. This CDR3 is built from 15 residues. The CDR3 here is CASSLQDTSGNTIYF. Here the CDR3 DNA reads TGCGCCAGCAGCTTGCAGGACACCTCTGGAAACACCATATATTTT.

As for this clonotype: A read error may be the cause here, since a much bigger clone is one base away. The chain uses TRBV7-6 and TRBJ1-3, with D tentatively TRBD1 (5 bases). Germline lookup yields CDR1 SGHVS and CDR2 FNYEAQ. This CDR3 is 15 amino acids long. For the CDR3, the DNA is TGTGCCAGCAGCTTCTCGGACAACTCTGGAAACACCATATGTTTT. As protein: CASSFSDNSGNTICF.

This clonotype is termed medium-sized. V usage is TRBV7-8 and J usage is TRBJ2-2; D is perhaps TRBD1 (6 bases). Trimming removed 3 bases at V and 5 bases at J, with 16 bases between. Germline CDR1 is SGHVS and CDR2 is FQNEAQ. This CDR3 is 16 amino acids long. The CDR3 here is CASSLNPQGSTGELFF. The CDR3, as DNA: TGTGCCAGCAGCTTGAATCCACAGGGTAGTACCGGGGAGCTGTTTTTT. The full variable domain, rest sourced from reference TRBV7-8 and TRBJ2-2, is GAGVSQSPRYKVAKRGQDVALRCDPISGHVSLFWYQQALGQGPEFLTYFQNEAQLDKSGLPSDRFFAERPEGSVSTLKIQRTQQEDSAVYLCASSLNPQGSTGELFFGEGSRLTVL.

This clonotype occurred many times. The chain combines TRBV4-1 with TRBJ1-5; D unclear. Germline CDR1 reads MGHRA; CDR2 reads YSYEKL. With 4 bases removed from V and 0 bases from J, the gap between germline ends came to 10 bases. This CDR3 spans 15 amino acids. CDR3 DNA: TGCGCCAGCAGCCCCGGGAGAAATAGCAATCAGCCCCAGCATTTT. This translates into CASSPGRNSNQPQHF.

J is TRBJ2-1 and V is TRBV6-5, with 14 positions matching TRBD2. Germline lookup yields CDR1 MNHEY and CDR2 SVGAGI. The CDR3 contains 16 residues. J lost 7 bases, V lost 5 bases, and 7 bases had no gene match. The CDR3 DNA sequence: TGTGCCAGCAGTACACCGGGGACTAGCGGGAGAAATGAGCAGTTCTTC. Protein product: CASSTPGTSGRNEQFF.

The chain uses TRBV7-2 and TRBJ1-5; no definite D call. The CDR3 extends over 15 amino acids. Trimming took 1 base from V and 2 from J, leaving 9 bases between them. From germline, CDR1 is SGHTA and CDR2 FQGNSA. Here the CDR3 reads CASSLVPGGNQPQHF. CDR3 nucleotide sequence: TGTGCCAGCAGCTTAGTTCCCGGAGGCAATCAGCCCCAGCATTTT.

For the CDR3, the DNA is TGTGCCACCACCTCCCTACAGGGGGGGATGAACACTGAAGCTTTCTTT. Its protein product is CATTSLQGGMNTEAFF. The chain is built from TRBV15 and TRBJ1-1; 8 bases fit TRBD1. The CDR3 runs 16 residues. Germline V gives CDR1 LNHNV, CDR2 YYDKDF (reference sequence). With 7 bases clipped from V and 0 bases from J, the junction kept 10 bases outside the gene matches.

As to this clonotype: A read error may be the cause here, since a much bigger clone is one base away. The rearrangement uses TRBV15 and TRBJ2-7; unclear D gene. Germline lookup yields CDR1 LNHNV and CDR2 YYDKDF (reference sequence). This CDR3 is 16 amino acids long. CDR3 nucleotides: TGTGCCACCAGCACTACTTCGTGGAACCCAGTTTACGAGCGGTACTTC. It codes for CATSTTSWNPVYERYF.

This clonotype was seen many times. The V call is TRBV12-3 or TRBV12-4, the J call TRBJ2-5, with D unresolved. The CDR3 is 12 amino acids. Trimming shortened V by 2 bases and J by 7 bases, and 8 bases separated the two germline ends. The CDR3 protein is CASSLRWATQYF. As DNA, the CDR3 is TGTGCCAGCAGTTTACGTTGGGCGACCCAGTACTTC.

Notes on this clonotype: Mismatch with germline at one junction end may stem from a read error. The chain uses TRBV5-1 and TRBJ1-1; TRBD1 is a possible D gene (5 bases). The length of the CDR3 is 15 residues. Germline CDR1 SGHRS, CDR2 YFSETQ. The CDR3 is CASSLDWGSDTGAFF. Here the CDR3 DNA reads TGCGCCAGCAGCTTGGATTGGGGGAGCGACACTGGAGCTTTCTTT.

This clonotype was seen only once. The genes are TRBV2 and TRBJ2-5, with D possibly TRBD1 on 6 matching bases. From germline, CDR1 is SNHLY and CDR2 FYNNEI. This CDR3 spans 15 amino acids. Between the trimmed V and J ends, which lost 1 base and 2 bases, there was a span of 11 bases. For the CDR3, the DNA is TGTGCCAGCAGTGAAGAAGGGGGACGGCAAGAGACCCAGTACTTC. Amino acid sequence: CASSEEGGRQETQYF.

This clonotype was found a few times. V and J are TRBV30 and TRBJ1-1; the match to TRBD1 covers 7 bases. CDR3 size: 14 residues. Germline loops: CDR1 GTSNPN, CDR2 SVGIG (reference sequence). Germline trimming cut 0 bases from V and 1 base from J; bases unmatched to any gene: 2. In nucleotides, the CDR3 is TGTGCCTGGAGTGTAACAGGGGCGAACACTGAAGCTTTCTTT. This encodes CAWSVTGANTEAFF.

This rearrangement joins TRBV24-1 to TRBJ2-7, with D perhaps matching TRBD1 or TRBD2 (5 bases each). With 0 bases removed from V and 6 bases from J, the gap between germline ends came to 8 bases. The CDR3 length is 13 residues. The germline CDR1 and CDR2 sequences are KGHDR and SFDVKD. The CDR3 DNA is TGTGCCACCAGTGATTTGTACGGGACCGAGCAGTACTTC. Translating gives CATSDLYGTEQYF.

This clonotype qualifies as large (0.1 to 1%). In nucleotides, the CDR3 is TGCAGCGCCGTTGGAGACAGAGGCTCCTACGAGCAGTACTTC. Its translation: CSAVGDRGSYEQYF. This rearrangement joins TRBV29-1 to TRBJ2-7; perhaps TRBD1 as D (5 bases). The V gene's germline CDR1 is SQVTM and CDR2 ANQGSEA. This CDR3 contains 14 residues. V was cut by 7 bases and J by 0 bases, with 16 bases left in between.